The sequence of this T cell receptor beta chain was determined in a study of T cell responses to AZD1222 COVID-19 vaccine. About the research overall: Doses given second, at about 4 or about 12 weeks, were pooled.

A word on this clone: Its antigen is unknown.

Study outcomes and limitations: Repertoire sampling occurred only after the peak T cell response. White British donors predominated, females outnumbered males, and clonal diversity was possibly underestimated. Receipt of two AZD1222 doses was followed by a rise in Spike-specific TCR breadth and depth.

The V and J ends lost 5 bases and 2 bases respectively, with 7 bases between them. Germline V CDR1 and CDR2: SGHVS, FNYEAQ. The CDR3 is 14 residues long. Measured with immunoSEQ multiplex PCR; TCRdb has only the in-frame clones, and not every one. The top ten clones hold approximately 0.5% of a sample with about 180,000 clones, 80% to 90% of them seen once. The sequence was obtained from an adult in good health. The starting material was peripheral blood, obtained on day 0 of AZD1222 vaccination. V is TRBV7-6 and J is TRBJ2-6, with a tentative D call TRBD2 (6 bases). CDR3 protein: CASSGEAGANVLTF. The DNA of the CDR3 is TGTGCCAGCAGCGGGGAGGCTGGGGCCAACGTCCTGACTTTC.